This T cell receptor beta chain was captured by sequencing in a study of blood T cell repertoires in COVID-19. Background on the study: Sites in the United States, Italy and Spain provided acute and convalescent COVID-19 samples. PBMCs, B-cell-depleted T cells, or T cells were the source of the cDNA or gDNA that made up the material.

The CDR3 extends over 14 amino acids. In the study's own analysis: Reference gene primer amplification gave nucleated cell count estimates. Generated by immunoSEQ multiplex PCR, the TCRdb table keeps only in-frame clones and is missing some. The D gene and trimming were derived from the DNA, and the V and J assignments and clone size from that table. The sample records about 140,000 clones, more than 65% being singletons. Sequenced sample: peripheral blood. The chain is built from TRBV22-1 and TRBJ1-1; whether TRBD1, the table's D call, matches the DNA was not checked. TRBV22-1 is recorded as a pseudogene. This receptor was obtained from a man older than 75 with acute or convalescent COVID-19. In DNA form, the CDR3 reads TGTCCTGGGAGCGCAGGTCCAGGGGACACTGAAGCTTTCTTT. Translating gives CPGSAGPGDTEAFF.